The clone carrying this TCR beta chain was counted ten times or more. Its antigen is unidentified. These data belong to a study of T cell repertoires in cytomegalovirus infection. Study details: A matching HLA type, together with CMV infection, was signaled by public TCR beta signatures.

With V trimmed by 1 base and J by 6 bases, 7 bases remained unmatched. CDR3 length: 15 amino acids. Germline V gene sequence: CDR1 SGHTA, CDR2 FQGNSA. Regarding the study as a whole: The ex vivo response was dominated by HLA-C-restricted CMV-specific TCR beta clonotypes.

TCRdb reanalysed the reads using MiXCR and keeps one entry per CDR3 protein. The sample has 900,000 to 950,000 distinct CDR3 sequences; approximately 31% are singletons. This TCR derives from a human donor in good health (CMV status not recorded). Some clones in this sample may be carry-over from other donors' samples. The sequencing here drew on cultured CD8+ T cells from PBMCs, taken from culture after CMV antigen stimulation. The gene calls are TRBV7-2 and TRBJ1-2; 8 bases fit TRBD1. Here the CDR3 reads CASSLVQGGIDGYTF. As DNA, the CDR3 is TGTGCCAGCAGCTTAGTACAGGGGGGGATTGATGGCTACACCTTC.